This TCR beta chain was found in a study of cytomegalovirus exposure and HLA in healthy donors. Study conclusions and caveats: TCR beta sequences reportedly predicted most subjects' HLA-A and HLA-B alleles accurately. Immune exposure data for these donors was limited to CMV serostatus.

The PCR used 60 Vbeta and 13 Jbeta primers. Here immunoSEQ multiplex PCR was the method, and the copy in TCRdb shows in-frame clones only, minus some. The sample includes about 35,000 clones, 75% to 85% of them seen just once. Germline-derived CDR1 and CDR2 are SGDLS and YYNGEE. Trimming removed 3 bases from V and 2 bases from J; junction bases left unmatched: 3. The CDR3 sequence is 15 residues long. Sampled while nominally healthy, donors likely had unrecorded immune exposures. Turning to this clone: The antigen remains undetermined.

The sample was PBMCs. This clonotype was obtained from a male donor in good health and CMV-seronegative. The chain uses TRBV9 and TRBJ1-4; 8 bases map to TRBD1. This CDR3 reads CASSGQGRTNEKLFF. The CDR3 DNA is TGTGCCAGCAGCGGACAGGGGAGGACTAATGAAAAACTGTTTTTT.